This TCR beta chain was profiled in a study of T-cell reconstitution after alpha-beta-depleted transplantation in children. This clonotype was recorded a few times. Preparation of the TCRbeta library used unique molecular identifiers. TCRdb reanalysed the PCR reads using MiXCR and keeps one entry per CDR3 protein. The sample holds 350,000 to 400,000 distinct CDR3 sequences, about a fifth seen once. CDR3 length equals 13 residues. Trimming left V 4 bases short and J 9 bases short, with 13 bases between. The rearrangement uses TRBV12-3 or TRBV12-4 and TRBJ2-1, with D perhaps TRBD2 (5 bases). This clonotype originated in a human donor who donated a stem cell graft to a child with acute myeloid leukemia. Sequencing used PBMCs from the stem cell graft donor, obtained from the stem cell graft. This chain's CDR3 is CASSSGRRAEQFF. The DNA for the CDR3 is TGTGCCAGCAGTTCTGGGAGACGGGCTGAGCAGTTCTTC.